This T cell receptor (beta chain) came from a study of blood T cells in healthy people across ages. Study as a whole: About one barcoded TCR beta cDNA was captured per two T cells.

Ranging in age from about 6 to 90, the donors were healthy Caucasian individuals from Russia. A sample-barcoded 5' primer and a J-beta primer mix were used in a second PCR of roughly 6 to 11 cycles. A template-switch adaptor containing 12 random nucleotides labeled each cDNA molecule. TCRdb passed the 5' RACE reads through MiXCR, listing each CDR3 protein once. The data contain 850,000 to 1,000,000 distinct CDR3 sequences, under 50% of them singletons. The V gene's germline CDR1 is SGHRS and CDR2 YFSETQ. This CDR3 region has 14 residues. Trimming cost V 4 bases and J 4 bases; bases outside gene matches: 5.

The source material was blood. The chain has TRBV5-1 and TRBJ2-5; 9 positions agree with TRBD1. This TCR came from a man aged 30 to 39 in good health. The CDR3 DNA follows: TGCGCCAGCAGCCCCCGGGGACAGGGAGAGACCCAGTACTTC. As protein: CASSPRGQGETQYF.